This note documents a single T cell receptor beta chain sequence. CDR3 length equals 13 residues. CDR1 is KGHSH, CDR2 LQKENI, per germline. Trimming shortened V by 4 bases and J by 1 base, and 7 bases separated the two germline ends. This entry is derived from a study of blood T cell repertoires in COVID-19. Original handling: Reference gene primer amplification gave nucleated cell count estimates. Produced via immunoSEQ multiplex PCR; TCRdb's table is partial and in-frame only. That table is the source of V, J and clone size, and D and trimming were worked out from the DNA. The sample lists roughly 100,000 clones, 81% occurring once.

The chain joins TRBV18 to TRBJ1-1; perhaps TRBD1 as D (5 bases). The specimen was peripheral blood. This TCR came from an elderly man with acute or convalescent COVID-19. The CDR3 here is CASSQGPNTEAFF. The CDR3, as DNA: TGTGCCAGCTCACAGGGGCCGAACACTGAAGCTTTCTTT.